A single sample gave rise to the 16 T cell receptor beta chains below, sequenced in a study of technical replicates of blood from several donors. Method: immunoSEQ multiplex PCR; TCRdb's copy keeps in-frame clones and lacks some. The sample yields about 83,000 clones, 90% to 95% seen once. Sequencing input: T cells isolated from PBMCs. The receptors were sampled from a human donor in good health.

The chain is built from TRBV5-6 and TRBJ1-1, with D unresolved. CDR3 length: 18 amino acids. The V gene lost 0 bases and the J gene lost 4 bases, with 22 bases spanning the gap. The germline V gene encodes CDR1 SGHDT and CDR2 YYEEEE. CDR3 region: CASSLEGGHSTSGTEAFF. For the CDR3, the DNA is TGTGCCAGCAGCTTGGAGGGAGGGCACTCTACGTCCGGCACTGAAGCTTTCTTT.

V and J are TRBV7-6 and TRBJ2-1, with TRBD2 matching over 7 bases. This CDR3 is built from 15 residues. CDR1 and CDR2 (germline): SGHVS, FNYEAQ. After removal of 1 base from V and 4 bases from J, the junction contained 4 bases not matched to a gene. CDR3 DNA sequence: TGTGCCAGCAGCTTAGTGACTAGCAGTTACAATGAGCAGTTCTTC. As protein: CASSLVTSSYNEQFF.

V usage is TRBV29-1 and J usage is TRBJ2-1, with TRBD1 matching 10 bases. Trimming removed 6 bases from V and 8 bases from J; junction bases left unmatched: 7. The germline CDR1 and CDR2 sequences are SQVTM and ANQGSEA. The CDR3 has 13 amino acids. The CDR3 is CSVEPGQGYEQFF. The CDR3 bases are TGCAGCGTAGAACCGGGACAGGGGTATGAGCAGTTCTTC.

This chain joins TRBV7-9 and TRBJ2-2; 7 bases line up with TRBD1. Germline trimming cut 2 bases from V and 1 base from J; bases unmatched to any gene: 7. The CDR3 totals 17 residues. Germline assignment: CDR1 SEHNR and CDR2 FQNEAQ (reference sequence). The CDR3 nucleotides are TGTGCCAGCAGCTTAAGGTCCGGGACAGAGAACACCGGGGAGCTGTTTTTT. It translates to CASSLRSGTENTGELFF.

The genes are TRBV11-2 and TRBJ1-6, with D hard to call. The germline V and J ends were trimmed by 4 bases and 14 bases, with 18 bases remaining between them. The CDR3 is 14 residues long. Germline loops: CDR1 SGHAT, CDR2 FQNNGV. CDR3 DNA: TGTGCCAGCAGCTCTGTCCGGGGAATGGTATCCCTCCACTTT. This encodes CASSSVRGMVSLHF.

The V call is TRBV7-6, the J call TRBJ2-7; TRBD1 is a possible D gene (6 bases). Looked up from germline, CDR1 is SGHVS and CDR2 is FNYEAQ. CDR3 size: 16 residues. The germline V and J ends were trimmed by 5 bases and 5 bases, with 22 bases remaining between them. The CDR3, as DNA: TGTGCCAGCAGCCCGCACCTCAGGGGAGATAGCGACGAGCAGTACTTC. This encodes CASSPHLRGDSDEQYF.

The chain links TRBV6-5 to TRBJ2-1; 10 bases align to TRBD1. The germline V gene encodes CDR1 MNHEY and CDR2 SVGAGI. V shed 10 bases, J shed 12 bases, and the junction held 18 bases outside the gene matches. The CDR3 runs 15 residues. CDR3 in DNA: TGTGCCACCCAGCCTTCGCGGACAGGGGGTAATCGGCAGTTCTTC. It yields the protein CATQPSRTGGNRQFF.

This chain joins TRBV7-6 and TRBJ2-5; weak D call: TRBD2 (6 bases). V was trimmed by 5 bases and J by 1 base, leaving 11 bases between them. Germline V gene data show CDR1 as SGHVS and CDR2 as FNYEAQ. The CDR3 contains 14 residues. The CDR3 is CASSQFGGQETQYF. The CDR3 DNA reads as TGTGCCAGCAGCCAGTTCGGGGGCCAAGAGACCCAGTACTTC. Based on the CDR3 plus reference TRBV7-6 and TRBJ2-5, the full variable domain is GAGVSQSPRYKVTKRGQDVALRCDPISGHVSLYWYRQALGQGPEFLTYFNYEAQQDKSGLPNDRFSAERPEGSISTLTIQRTEQRDSAMYRCASSQFGGQETQYFGPGTRLLVL.

V is TRBV5-4 and J is TRBJ2-7; 11 bases match TRBD1. J gave up 3 bases and V 0 bases, and 11 bases lay outside the gene matches. The V gene's germline CDR1 is SGHNT and CDR2 YYREEE (reference sequence). The CDR3 is 18 amino acids. CDR3 nucleotides: TGTGCCAGCAGCTTGGCCTCAACTGGGACAGGGGGGATCTACGAGCAGTACTTC. Its protein is CASSLASTGTGGIYEQYF.

V and J are TRBV11-3 and TRBJ2-1; TRBD2 is a possible D gene (5 bases). Trimming removed 2 bases from V and 1 base from J, with 9 bases in between. CDR3 size: 15 residues. Germline values: CDR1 SGHNT, CDR2 YENEEA. The CDR3 protein is CASSLLRESYNEQFF. CDR3 nucleotides: TGTGCCAGCAGCTTACTAAGGGAGTCCTACAATGAGCAGTTCTTC.

Only a few counts were recorded for this clone. The chain combines TRBV19 with TRBJ2-5; D is unclear. In germline, CDR1 is LNHDA, CDR2 SQIVND (reference sequence). Deletions cut 5 bases from V and 4 bases from J, with 11 bases between. The CDR3 loop spans 13 amino acids. The CDR3: CASSPGSLETQYF. CDR3 sequence (DNA): TGTGCCAGTAGTCCCGGGTCGTTAGAGACCCAGTACTTC. The whole variable domain, remainder taken from reference TRBV19 and TRBJ2-5, is DGGITQSPKYLFRKEGQNVTLSCEQNLNHDAMYWYRQDPGQGLRLIYYSQIVNDFQKGDIAEGYSVSREKKESFPLTVTSAQKNPTAFYLCASSPGSLETQYFGPGTRLLVL.

The chain joins TRBV14 to TRBJ2-5; D gene ambiguous. CDR3 length: 16 residues. The V and J ends lost 0 bases and 2 bases respectively, with 13 bases between them. The germline V gene encodes CDR1 SGHDN and CDR2 FVKESK. This CDR3 reads CASSQETRPGQETQYF. CDR3 coding DNA: TGTGCCAGCAGCCAAGAGACTCGCCCGGGTCAAGAGACCCAGTACTTC.

This clone was detected only once. This chain links TRBV19 with TRBJ2-1; D perhaps matches TRBD1 (5 bases). The ends were cut back, 9 bases at V and 1 base at J, with 16 bases in the middle. The CDR3 covers 15 residues. CDR1 and CDR2 (germline): LNHDA, SQIVND (reference sequence). The CDR3 bases are TGTGCCAGCCATACTGGGGCCGGTTCCTACAATGAGCAGTTCTTC. Protein product: CASHTGAGSYNEQFF.

The genes are TRBV27 and TRBJ1-1; a possible D gene is TRBD1 (6 bases). The CDR3 is made up of 14 amino acids. The V gene lost 4 bases and the J gene lost 4 bases, with 13 bases spanning the gap. Germline V gene sequence: CDR1 MNHEY, CDR2 SMNVEV (reference sequence). In DNA form, the CDR3 reads TGTGCCAGCAGTTGGCAGGGGCCTGTCACTGAAGCTTTCTTT. Translation gives CASSWQGPVTEAFF.

V gene TRBV11-2 combines with J gene TRBJ2-1; tentative D call: TRBD2 (5 bases). Germline CDR1 and CDR2: SGHAT and FQNNGV. This CDR3 region has 16 residues. V gave up 2 bases and J gave up 2 bases, with 13 bases separating them. The CDR3 protein is CASSLSGRDTYNEQFF. The CDR3 DNA follows: TGTGCCAGCAGCTTAAGTGGCCGGGATACCTACAATGAGCAGTTCTTC.

The CDR3 loop is CASSPPGLRYEQYF. CDR3 DNA: TGTGCCAGCTCACCACCGGGACTAAGGTACGAGCAGTACTTC. The J gene is TRBJ2-7, the V gene TRBV18, with 7 bases that match TRBD2. V shed 0 bases, J shed 4 bases, and the junction held 3 bases outside the gene matches. CDR1 and CDR2 (germline): KGHSH, LQKENI. This CDR3 has 14 amino acids.